In this sample, the clone carrying this T cell receptor beta chain turned up once. Antigen: not known. These data originate in a study of Ad26.COV2.S vaccination and SARS-CoV-2 variants. Study conclusions and caveats: Breadth measured for non-spike TCRs was similar across vaccine and placebo recipients.

Here immunoSEQ multiplex PCR was the method, and the copy in TCRdb shows in-frame clones only, minus some. Found here are 410,000 or so clones, approximately 90% of them singletons; the top ten hold 9% to 15%. The treatment: roughly 20 received Ad26.COV2.S at low or high dose, single or two shots; a few received placebo; per-sample allocation not given. Repertoires come from day 63 after the first vaccine or placebo injection. This CDR3 region has 15 residues. The trim removed 5 bases at V and 4 bases at J, leaving 6 bases unmatched. Germline values: CDR1 KGHSH, CDR2 LQKENI. The chain uses TRBV18 and TRBJ2-1; 9 bases line up with TRBD1. The sequence was obtained from a person aged 18 to 65 who received the Ad26.COV2.S COVID-19 vaccine or a placebo. The sample was peripheral blood, taken in a trial of Ad26.COV2.S vaccine versus placebo. CDR3 DNA sequence: TGTGCCAGCTCAACCGGGACAGGGACTTACAATGAGCAGTTCTTC. It encodes CASSTGTGTYNEQFF.